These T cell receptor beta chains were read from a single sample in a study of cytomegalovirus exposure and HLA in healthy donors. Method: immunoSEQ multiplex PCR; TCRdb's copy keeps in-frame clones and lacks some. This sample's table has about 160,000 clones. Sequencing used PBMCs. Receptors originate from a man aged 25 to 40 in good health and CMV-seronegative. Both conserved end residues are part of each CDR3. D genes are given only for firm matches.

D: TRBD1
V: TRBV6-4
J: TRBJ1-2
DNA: TGTGCCAGCAGCCCACAGGGGAACTATGGCTACACCTTC
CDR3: CASSPQGNYGYTF

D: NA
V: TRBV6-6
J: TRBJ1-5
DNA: TGTGCCAGCAAGGGAGGGAAAAATCAGCCCCAGCATTTT
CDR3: CASKGGKNQPQHF

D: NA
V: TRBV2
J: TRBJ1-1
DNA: TGTGCCAGCTGTGCTTCTATGAACACTGAAGCTTTCTTT
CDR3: CASCASMNTEAFF

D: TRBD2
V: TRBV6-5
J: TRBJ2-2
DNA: TGTGCCAGCAGTTACTCGGGGAGGGGAACCGGGGAGCTGTTTTTT
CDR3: CASSYSGRGTGELFF

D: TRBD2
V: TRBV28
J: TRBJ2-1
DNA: TGTGCCAGCAGTTTACCCGGGACTAGCGGCTCTTATGAGCAGTTCTTC
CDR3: CASSLPGTSGSYEQFF

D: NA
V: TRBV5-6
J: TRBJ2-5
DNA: TGTGCCAGCACCCCAGGTCAGGAACTAGAGACCCAGTACTTC
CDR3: CASTPGQELETQYF

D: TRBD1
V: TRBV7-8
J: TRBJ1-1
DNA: TGTGCCAGCAGCTTAGACAGGGGGCTAGGCACTGAAGCTTTCTTT
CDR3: CASSLDRGLGTEAFF

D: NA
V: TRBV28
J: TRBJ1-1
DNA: TGTGCCAGCAGTGTCTATGGGAACACTGAAGCTTTCTTT
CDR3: CASSVYGNTEAFF

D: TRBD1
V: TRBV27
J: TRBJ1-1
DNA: TGTGCCAGCAGCACTTACAGGGGCGGGATGAACACTGGAGCTTTCTTT
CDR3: CASSTYRGGMNTGAFF

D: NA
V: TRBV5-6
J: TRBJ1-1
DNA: TGTGCCAGCAGCTCTTACACCCGGAACACTGAAGCTTTCTTT
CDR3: CASSSYTRNTEAFF

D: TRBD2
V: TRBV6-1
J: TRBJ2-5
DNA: TGTGCCAGCAGCTTGACTAGCGGGAGAGAGACCCAGTACTTC
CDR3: CASSLTSGRETQYF

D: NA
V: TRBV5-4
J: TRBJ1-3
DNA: TGTGCCAGCAGGGGGAGCTCTGGAAACACCATATATTTT
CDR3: CASRGSSGNTIYF

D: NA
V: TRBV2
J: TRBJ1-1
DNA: TGTGCCAGCAACTACTACACTGAAGCTTTCTTT
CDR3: CASNYYTEAFF

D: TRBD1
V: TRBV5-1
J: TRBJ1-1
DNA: TGCGCCAGCAGACCCGGGACAGGGGCAGGTGAAGCTTTCTTT
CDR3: CASRPGTGAGEAFF

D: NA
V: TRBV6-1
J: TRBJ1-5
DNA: TGTGCCAGCAGTGAAGACCGGGCCCAGCATTTT
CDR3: CASSEDRAQHF

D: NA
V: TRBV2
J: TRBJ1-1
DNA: TGTGCCAGCAGTGGCTGGGGGACTACTGAAGCTTTCTTT
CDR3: CASSGWGTTEAFF

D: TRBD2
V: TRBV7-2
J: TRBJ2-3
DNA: TGTGCCAGCACCCAGAGGGGACTAGCGGGAGTAGGAGGCACAGATACGCAGTATTTT
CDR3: CASTQRGLAGVGGTDTQYF

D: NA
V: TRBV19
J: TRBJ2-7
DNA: TGTGCCAGTAGGAACCGACTAGCAGGGGTCTACGAGCAGTACTTC
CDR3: CASRNRLAGVYEQYF

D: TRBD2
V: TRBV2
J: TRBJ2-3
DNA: TGTGCCAGCACATGGACTAGCGGGAGTGTAGCTAGCACAGATACGCAGTATTTT
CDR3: CASTWTSGSVASTDTQYF

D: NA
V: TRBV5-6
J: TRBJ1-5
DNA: TGTGCCAGCAACTTCCGCAGGATAAGCAATCAGCCCCAGCATTTT
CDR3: CASNFRRISNQPQHF

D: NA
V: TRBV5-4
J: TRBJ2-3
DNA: TGTGCCAGCAGTCTCGCAGGGGGGACGCAATATACGCAGTATTTT
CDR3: CASSLAGGTQYTQYF

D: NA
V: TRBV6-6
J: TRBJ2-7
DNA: TGTGCCAGCAGCCAGCCGGGACTCACAACCTACGAGCAGTACTTC
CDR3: CASSQPGLTTYEQYF

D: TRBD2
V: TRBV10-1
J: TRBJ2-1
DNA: TGCGCCAGCAACCCAAGTGGGAGGGCCTCCGATGAGCAGTTCTTC
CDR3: CASNPSGRASDEQFF

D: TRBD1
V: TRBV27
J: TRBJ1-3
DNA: TGTGCCAGCAGCCTACAGGGGGCGACCGGAAACACCATATATTTT
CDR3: CASSLQGATGNTIYF

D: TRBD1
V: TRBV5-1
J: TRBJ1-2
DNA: TGCGCCAGCAGCGGGACAGGGGCAACTCGTATCTATGGCTACACCTTC
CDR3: CASSGTGATRIYGYTF

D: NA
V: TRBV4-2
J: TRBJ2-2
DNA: TGTGCCAGCAGCCTGGGGAAAGCGGAGAACACCGGGGAGCTGTTTTTT
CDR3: CASSLGKAENTGELFF

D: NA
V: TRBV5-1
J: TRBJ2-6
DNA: TGCGCCAGCAGCTTGGCTCAGGGAACTGGGGCCAACGTCCTGACTTTC
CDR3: CASSLAQGTGANVLTF

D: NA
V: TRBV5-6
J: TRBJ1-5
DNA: TGTGCCAGCAGCTTGGCTGCGGGGGCTTACAATCAGCCCCAGCATTTT
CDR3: CASSLAAGAYNQPQHF

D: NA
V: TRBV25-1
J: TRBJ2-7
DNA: TGTGCCAGCAGTGCTCTCGTGGGGTCTGGAGGAGCTTACGAGCAGTACTTC
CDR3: CASSALVGSGGAYEQYF

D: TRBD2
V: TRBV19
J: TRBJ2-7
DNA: TGTGCCAGTAGTATAGATCATCTAGCGGGATCCTACGAGCAGTACTTC
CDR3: CASSIDHLAGSYEQYF

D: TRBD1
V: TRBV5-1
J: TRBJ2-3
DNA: TGCGCCAGCAGCCGGATGATCCGCCAAGACAGGGCAAAAGTCACAGATACGCAGTATTTT
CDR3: CASSRMIRQDRAKVTDTQYF

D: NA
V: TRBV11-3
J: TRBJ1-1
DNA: TGTGCCAGCAGCGCACCCTGGGCCAGTGAAGCTTTCTTT
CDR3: CASSAPWASEAFF

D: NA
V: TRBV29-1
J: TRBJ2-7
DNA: TGCAGCGTTGCGAAGTGGAGGACTTCGTCTTCAGGCGAGCAGTACTTC
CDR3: CSVAKWRTSSSGEQYF

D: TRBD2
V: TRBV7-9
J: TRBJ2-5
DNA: TGTGCCAGCAGCTTAACCCTAGCGGTTCAAGAGACCCAGTACTTC
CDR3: CASSLTLAVQETQYF

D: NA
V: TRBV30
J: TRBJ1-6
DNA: TGTGCCTGGAGTGTCTTAGGGGGTAATAATTCACCCCTCCACTTT
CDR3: CAWSVLGGNNSPLHF

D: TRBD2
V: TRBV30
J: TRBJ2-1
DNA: TGTGCCTGGAGTGGGAAGGGACTAGCGGGAGTTGAGCAGTTCTTC
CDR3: CAWSGKGLAGVEQFF

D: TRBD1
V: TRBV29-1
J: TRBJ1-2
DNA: TGCAGCGTTGAAGATGAAAGGGGGCGCACCTATGGCTACACCTTC
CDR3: CSVEDERGRTYGYTF

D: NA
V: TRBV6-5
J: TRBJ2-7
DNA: TGTGCCAGCAGTCGAACAGCTTACGAGCAGTACTTC
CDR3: CASSRTAYEQYF

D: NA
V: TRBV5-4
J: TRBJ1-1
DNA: TGTGCCAGCAGCTTGGATAGGAACCTAGTTGAAGCTTTCTTT
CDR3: CASSLDRNLVEAFF

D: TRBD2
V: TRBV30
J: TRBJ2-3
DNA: TGTGCCTGGAGCCTAGCGGGAGATATCACAGATACGCAGTATTTT
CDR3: CAWSLAGDITDTQYF

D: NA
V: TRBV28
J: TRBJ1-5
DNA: TGTGCCAGCAGCGCGGATAGCAATCAGCCCCAGCATTTT
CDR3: CASSADSNQPQHF

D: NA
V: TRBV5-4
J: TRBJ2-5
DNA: TGTGCCAGCAGCTTGGTTCCCCTGGAGACCCAGTACTTC
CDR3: CASSLVPLETQYF